Sequencing of this TCR beta chain was carried out in a study of Graves' ophthalmopathy and Graves' hyperthyroidism. Study-wide findings and caveats: The model reached 55% to 71% sensitivity and about 72% specificity for predicting ophthalmopathy progression. Ophthalmopathy and stable hyperthyroidism were discriminated by a 13-signature model, with roughly 86% sensitivity and 70% to 84% specificity.

Concerning this clonotype: The target antigen is unknown.

V lost 6 bases and J lost 4, with 21 bases in between. The CDR3 has 16 residues. The germline gives CDR1 SGHTA, CDR2 FQGTGA. Serum thyroxine and TRAb, along with clinical symptoms, thyroid ultrasound and orbital computed tomography, were what diagnosis relied on. The PBMC fraction was derived from about 9.2 ml of fresh peripheral blood. As the template, RNA transcripts were used to amplify TCR beta CDR3 regions. Amplification began with first-round RT-PCR using HTBI primers, then second-round multiplex PCR was performed. TCRdb re-derived calls from the multiplex PCR reads in MiXCR, one entry per CDR3 protein. The sample has 350,000 to 400,000 distinct CDR3 sequences, 15% seen once; the top ten hold approximately 7%.

Source material: peripheral blood. The J gene is TRBJ2-5, the V gene TRBV7-3, with unresolved D. The clonotype was recovered from a woman under 30 with stable Graves' hyperthyroidism. The CDR3 loop is CASRIPSGPLVETQYF. The CDR3 DNA reads TGTGCCAGCAGGATACCCTCGGGCCCCCTCGTAGAGACCCAGTACTTC.